This T cell receptor (beta chain) stems from a study of blood T cell repertoires in COVID-19. The CDR3 runs 16 residues. The data were produced by immunoSEQ multiplex PCR, yet TCRdb's version contains in-frame clones alone and is incomplete. The sample lists about 380,000 clones; roughly 90% were seen once. Sequenced sample: peripheral blood. The sequence was obtained from a man aged 40-49 years with acute or convalescent COVID-19. J is TRBJ2-2 and V is TRBV21-1; the table calls TRBD2, which could not be checked here. TRBV21-1 represents a pseudogene. The CDR3 here is CASSAPSGGADGELFF. The CDR3 DNA reads as TGTGCCAGCAGCGCTCCTAGCGGGGGGGCCGACGGGGAGCTGTTTTTT.